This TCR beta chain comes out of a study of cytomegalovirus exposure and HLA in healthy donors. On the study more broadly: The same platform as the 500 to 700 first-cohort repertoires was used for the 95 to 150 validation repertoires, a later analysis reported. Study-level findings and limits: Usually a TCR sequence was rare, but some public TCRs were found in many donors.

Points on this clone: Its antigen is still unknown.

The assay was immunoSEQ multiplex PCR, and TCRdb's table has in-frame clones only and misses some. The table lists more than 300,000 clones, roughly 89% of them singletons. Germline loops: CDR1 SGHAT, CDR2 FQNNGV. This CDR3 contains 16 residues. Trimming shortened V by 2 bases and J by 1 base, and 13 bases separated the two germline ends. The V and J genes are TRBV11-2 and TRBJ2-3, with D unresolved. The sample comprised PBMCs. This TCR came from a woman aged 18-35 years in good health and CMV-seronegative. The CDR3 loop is CASSLTPEIGTDTQYF. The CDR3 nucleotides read TGTGCCAGCAGCTTAACGCCGGAGATCGGCACAGATACGCAGTATTTT.